Presented here are 4 T cell receptor beta chains from one specimen sequenced in a study of regulatory dendritic cells for organ transplantation. Method: immunoSEQ multiplex PCR; TCRdb's copy keeps in-frame clones and lacks some. Of 29,000 or so clones in the sample, about 79% are singletons; the top ten hold around 2.3%. Sequenced: memory CD4+ T cells from blood. Subset given: CD45RO+ memory T cells. The receptors come from a human donor in good health.

This clone was found once. J is TRBJ2-7 and V is TRBV7-2; tentative D call: TRBD2 (5 bases). CDR1 is SGHTA and CDR2 is FQGNSA in the germline V gene. The CDR3 length is 12 residues. With 5 bases removed from V and 3 bases from J, the gap between germline ends came to 8 bases. The CDR3 nucleotides read TGTGCCAGCAGCCGGGATCGCTACGAGCAGTACTTC. Translated: CASSRDRYEQYF.

This clone was recorded once. The CDR3 spells CASSRLSAGASYEQYF. The CDR3 DNA is TGTGCCAGCAGCCGGCTCTCGGCGGGGGCCAGCTACGAGCAGTACTTC. V and J are TRBV7-2 and TRBJ2-7, with D tentatively TRBD2 (7 bases). Trimming pared 5 bases from V and 3 bases from J, leaving 20 bases between. There are 16 residues in the CDR3. CDR1 and CDR2 from the germline V gene are SGHTA and FQGNSA.

The chain couples TRBV2 to TRBJ1-4; 7 positions match TRBD1. Losses at the gene ends were 4 bases for V and 2 bases for J; bases not matched to a gene: 4. Germline V CDR1 and CDR2: SNHLY, FYNNEI. This CDR3 has 15 residues. The DNA of the CDR3 is TGTGCCAGCAGTGTGAGACAGGGCACTAATGAAAAACTGTTTTTT. Its translation is CASSVRQGTNEKLFF.

As DNA, the CDR3 is TGTGCCAGCAGCTTAGTTGAGGAGGGGGTGGATGGCTACACCTTC. It translates to CASSLVEEGVDGYTF. V gene TRBV7-9 combines with J gene TRBJ1-2; tentatively, D is TRBD1 (6 bases). This CDR3 is built from 15 residues. Germline-derived CDR1 and CDR2 are SEHNR and FQNEAQ (reference sequence). V was trimmed by 1 base and J by 6 bases, leaving 15 bases between them.